This TCR beta chain was recorded in a study of blood T cell repertoires in COVID-19. For the study at large: Whether acute or convalescent, the COVID-19 samples came from the United States, Italy and Spain. From T cells, B-cell-depleted T cells, or PBMCs came the material, which was cDNA or gDNA.

Study processing details: By means of reference gene primer amplification, nucleated cell counts were estimated. TCRdb's table, derived via immunoSEQ multiplex PCR, lists solely in-frame clones and lacks some. V and J calls plus clone size are reproduced from that table; the DNA served to infer D and trimming. The sample yields about 57,000 clones, about 80% seen once. CDR1 MNHEY and CDR2 SMNVEV come from the germline V gene (reference sequence). This CDR3 is built from 14 residues. V shed 8 bases and J 3 bases; nucleotides not matched to a gene: 8. This clone was seen only a few times. The receptor's source is a woman aged 55-75 years with acute or convalescent COVID-19. This chain joins TRBV27 and TRBJ2-7, with 9 bases lining up with TRBD1. The specimen sequenced was peripheral blood. CDR3 in DNA: TGTGCCAGCGGGATTACAGGGGGCGGCTACGAGCAGTACTTC. Encoded protein: CASGITGGGYEQYF.